The rows below give T cell receptor beta chains drawn from one sample of a study of blood T cells in healthy people across ages. TCRdb called the 5' RACE reads again in MiXCR, with one record for every CDR3 protein. The sample lists fewer than 1,200,000 distinct CDR3 sequences, 20% to 25% occurring once. These data are also associated with another study on T cells of mothers and their children.

The source material was blood. These receptors were collected from a girl aged 2 to 10 in good health. Both conserved end residues are trimmed from each CDR3. A D gene is named only where the DNA matches it firmly.

cdr3_aa cdr3_length d_call v_call
ASSLTMSWNEQF 12 - TRBV7-3
ASSYGASNEQF 11 - TRBV6-6
ASSYSGYTEAF 11 - TRBV6-5
ASSQVPSSEQF 11 - TRBV14
ASRDLWGNEQF 11 - TRBV2
ASSLQTGSNEQF 12 TRBD1 TRBV4-1
ASSVELSITDTQY 13 - TRBV9
ASSQDIGSQETQY 13 - TRBV4-3
ASSLLEDSPLH 11 - TRBV7-6
ASSLVQGVDIQY 12 TRBD1 TRBV7-2
ASSLPASGHYEQY 13 - TRBV12-3/TRBV12-4
ASSVAGGLESETQY 14 - TRBV9
ASSLRQGMNTEAF 13 TRBD1 TRBV5-1
ASSPSVGLAGGGEQY 15 TRBD2 TRBV7-9
ASSEGHSYEQY 11 - TRBV6-1
ASSPGLGPETQY 12 - TRBV4-1
SARESPNDSPLH 12 - TRBV20-1
ASSLVKDSHEQF 12 - TRBV7-7
ASSQEVWRGGETQY 14 TRBD2 TRBV4-3
AGRRQAGVEQF 11 TRBD2 TRBV2
ASSPLISGPTEAF 13 - TRBV7-2
SVAANPNTEAF 11 - TRBV29-1
ASSERFLASGMETQY 15 TRBD2 TRBV6-1
ASSSRLAGFYEQY 13 TRBD2 TRBV28
ATSSVAGPYEQY 12 TRBD2 TRBV15
ASSLEQGGTDTQY 13 TRBD1 TRBV5-1
ASSSPGGGGYNEQF 14 - TRBV5-1
ASSLPTGLPSGNTIY 15 - TRBV11-2
SVETWGENIQY 11 - TRBV29-1
ASSLGLTEQY 10 - TRBV7-9
SVDRQGLNTEAF 12 TRBD1 TRBV29-1
ASSYPTSNTGELF 13 - TRBV6-2/TRBV6-3
SVDNWDRGGNEQF 13 TRBD1 TRBV29-1
SVEDRPGDAYEQY 13 - TRBV29-1
ASKNSLEQY 9 - TRBV27
ASGLGEAGVDEQF 13 TRBD2 TRBV12-5
SVAGSTSGGFGEQY 14 TRBD2 TRBV29-1
SARGTRGETQY 11 TRBD2 TRBV20-1
ASSVEAGASWGYT 13 - TRBV9
ASSLLRDLENPSGTQY 16 - TRBV3-1
ASSLGTDTNTEAF 13 - TRBV5-1
ASSEYPGYQETQY 13 - TRBV12-3/TRBV12-4
ASSLGSYQPQH 11 - TRBV27
ASSSRAGGGYT 11 - TRBV5-1
ASSLETVQETQY 12 - TRBV5-1
ASSRLPTNLH 10 - TRBV7-6
ASSPESANEQF 11 - TRBV5-6
ATSEYGTGPSSYNEQF 16 - TRBV24-1
ASSWNEAGELF 11 - TRBV6-5